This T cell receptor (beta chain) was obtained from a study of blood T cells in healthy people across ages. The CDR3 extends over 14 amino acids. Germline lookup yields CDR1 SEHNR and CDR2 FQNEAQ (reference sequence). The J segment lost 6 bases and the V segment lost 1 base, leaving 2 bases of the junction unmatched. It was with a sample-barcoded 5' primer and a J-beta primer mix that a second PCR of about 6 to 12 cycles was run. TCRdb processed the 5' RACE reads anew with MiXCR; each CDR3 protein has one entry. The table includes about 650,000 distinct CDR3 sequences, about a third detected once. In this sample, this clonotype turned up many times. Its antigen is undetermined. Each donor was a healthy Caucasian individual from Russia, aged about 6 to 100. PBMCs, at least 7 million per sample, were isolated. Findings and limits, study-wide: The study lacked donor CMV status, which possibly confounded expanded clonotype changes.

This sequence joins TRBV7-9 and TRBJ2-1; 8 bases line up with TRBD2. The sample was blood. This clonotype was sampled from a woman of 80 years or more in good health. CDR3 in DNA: TGTGCCAGCAGCTTAGGGACTAGCTCCAATGAGCAGTTCTTC. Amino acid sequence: CASSLGTSSNEQFF.